This TCR beta chain was documented in a study of T cell responses to AZD1222 COVID-19 vaccine. Overall study results and limits: Nearly half of the spike-specific TCRs reportedly recognize variant regions that carry no mutations.

This clone was observed a handful of times. Antigen unknown. Clones were sequenced by immunoSEQ multiplex PCR, and TCRdb holds only the in-frame ones, with some missing. The sample has some 180,000 clones, 85% to 95% seen once. V lost 3 bases, J lost 9 bases, and 10 bases stayed unmatched. Germline V gives CDR1 SGHTA, CDR2 FQGNSA. The CDR3 totals 15 residues. The V and J genes are TRBV7-2 and TRBJ2-1, with 8 bases that match TRBD2. The TCR comes from an adult in good health. The source was peripheral blood, collected on day 0 of AZD1222 vaccination. The CDR3 coding sequence is TGTGCCAGCAGCTTTACCGGGACTAGGGGGTCTGAGCAGTTCTTC. This translates into CASSFTGTRGSEQFF.